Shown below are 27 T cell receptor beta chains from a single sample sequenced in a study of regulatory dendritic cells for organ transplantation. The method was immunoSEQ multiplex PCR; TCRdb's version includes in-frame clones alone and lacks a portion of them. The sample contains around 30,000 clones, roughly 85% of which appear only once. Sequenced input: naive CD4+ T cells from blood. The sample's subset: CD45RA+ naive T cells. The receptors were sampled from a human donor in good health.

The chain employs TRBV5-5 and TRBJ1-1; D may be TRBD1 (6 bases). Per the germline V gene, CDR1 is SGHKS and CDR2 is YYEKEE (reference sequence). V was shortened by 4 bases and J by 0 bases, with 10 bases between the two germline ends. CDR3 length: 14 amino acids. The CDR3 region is CASSLQGMNTEAFF. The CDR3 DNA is TGTGCCAGCAGCCTACAGGGAATGAACACTGAAGCTTTCTTT.

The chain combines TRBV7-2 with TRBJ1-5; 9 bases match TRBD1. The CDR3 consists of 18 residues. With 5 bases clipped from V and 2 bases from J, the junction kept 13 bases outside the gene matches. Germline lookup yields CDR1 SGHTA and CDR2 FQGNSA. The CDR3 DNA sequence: TGTGCCAGCAGCCCAGCACCGGGACAGGGTCTTGGCAATCAGCCCCAGCATTTT. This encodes CASSPAPGQGLGNQPQHF.

CDR3 region: CASGLQSYTANTGELFF. The CDR3 DNA reads as TGTGCTAGTGGTCTCCAAAGCTATACAGCGAACACCGGGGAGCTGTTTTTT. This chain connects TRBV12-5 to TRBJ2-2; D is unresolved. V was cut by 5 bases and J by 0 bases, with 16 bases left in between. The CDR3 consists of 17 residues. In germline, CDR1 is LGHNT, CDR2 FRNRAP. Full variable domain (outside the CDR3, taken from reference TRBV12-5 and TRBJ2-2): DARVTQTPRHKVTEMGQEVTMRCQPILGHNTVFWYRQTMMQGLELLAYFRNRAPLDDSGMPKDRFSAEMPDATLATLKIQPSEPRDSAVYFCASGLQSYTANTGELFFGEGSRLTVL.

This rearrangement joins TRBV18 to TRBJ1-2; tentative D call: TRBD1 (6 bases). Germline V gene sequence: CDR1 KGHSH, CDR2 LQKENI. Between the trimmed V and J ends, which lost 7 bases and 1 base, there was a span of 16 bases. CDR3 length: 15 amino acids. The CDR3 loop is CASFTGTFRNYGYTF. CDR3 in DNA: TGTGCCAGCTTTACCGGGACATTCCGTAACTATGGCTACACCTTC.

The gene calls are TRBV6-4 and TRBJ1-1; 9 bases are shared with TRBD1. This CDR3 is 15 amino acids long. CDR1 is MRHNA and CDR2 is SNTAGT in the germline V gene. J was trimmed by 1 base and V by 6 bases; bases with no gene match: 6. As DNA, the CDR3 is TGTGCCAGCAGAACCGGGACAGGGTCGAACACTGAAGCTTTCTTT. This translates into CASRTGTGSNTEAFF.

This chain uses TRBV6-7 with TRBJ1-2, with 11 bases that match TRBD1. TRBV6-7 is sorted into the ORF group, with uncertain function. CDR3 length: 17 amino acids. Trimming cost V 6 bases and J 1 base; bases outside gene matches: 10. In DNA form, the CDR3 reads TGTGCCAGCAGCCCCCCGTTCGGGACAGGGGGTAACTATGGCTACACCTTC. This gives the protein CASSPPFGTGGNYGYTF.

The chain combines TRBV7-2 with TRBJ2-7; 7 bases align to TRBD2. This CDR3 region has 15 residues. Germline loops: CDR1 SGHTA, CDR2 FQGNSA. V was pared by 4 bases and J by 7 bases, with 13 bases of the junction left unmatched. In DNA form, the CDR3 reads TGTGCCAGCAGCTCAGCCGGGAGCGGGGTGCGGGAGCAGTACTTC. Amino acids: CASSSAGSGVREQYF.

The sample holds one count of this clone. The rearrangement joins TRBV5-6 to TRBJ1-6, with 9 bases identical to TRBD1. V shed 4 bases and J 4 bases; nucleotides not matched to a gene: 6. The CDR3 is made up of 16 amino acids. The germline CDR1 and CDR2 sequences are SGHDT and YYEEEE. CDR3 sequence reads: CASSLRTGVYNSPLHF. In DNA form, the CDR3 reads TGTGCCAGCAGCCTACGGACAGGGGTTTATAATTCACCCCTCCACTTT.

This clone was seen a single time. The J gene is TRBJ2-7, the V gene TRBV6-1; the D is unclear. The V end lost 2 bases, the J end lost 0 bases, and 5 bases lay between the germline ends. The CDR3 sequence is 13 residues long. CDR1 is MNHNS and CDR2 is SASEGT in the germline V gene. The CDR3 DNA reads TGTGCCAGCAGTGAACACAGCTCCTACGAGCAGTACTTC. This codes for CASSEHSSYEQYF.

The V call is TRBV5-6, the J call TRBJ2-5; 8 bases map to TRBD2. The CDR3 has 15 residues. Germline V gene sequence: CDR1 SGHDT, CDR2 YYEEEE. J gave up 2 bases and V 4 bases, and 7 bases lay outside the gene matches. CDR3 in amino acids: CASSRRGVGQETQYF. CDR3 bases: TGTGCCAGCAGCCGGCGGGGGGTAGGGCAAGAGACCCAGTACTTC.

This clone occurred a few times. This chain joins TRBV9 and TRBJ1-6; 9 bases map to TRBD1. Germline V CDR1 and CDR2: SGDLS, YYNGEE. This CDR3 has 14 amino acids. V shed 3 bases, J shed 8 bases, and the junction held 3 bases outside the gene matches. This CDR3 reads CASSAQGAYSPLHF. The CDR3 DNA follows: TGTGCCAGCAGCGCACAGGGGGCTTATTCACCCCTCCACTTT.

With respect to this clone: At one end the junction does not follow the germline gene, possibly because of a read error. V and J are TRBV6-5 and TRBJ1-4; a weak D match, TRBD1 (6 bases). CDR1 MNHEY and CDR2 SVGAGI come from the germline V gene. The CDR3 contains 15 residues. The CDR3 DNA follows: TGTGTCAGCACCGAACTAGGGAGAGGGGGTGAAAAACTGTTTTTT. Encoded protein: CVSTELGRGGEKLFF.

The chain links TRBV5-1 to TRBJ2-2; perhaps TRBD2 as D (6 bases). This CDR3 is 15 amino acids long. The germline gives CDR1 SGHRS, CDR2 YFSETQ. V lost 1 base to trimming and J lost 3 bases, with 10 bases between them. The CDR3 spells CASSLKGLHTGELFF. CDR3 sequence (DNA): TGCGCCAGCAGCTTGAAGGGACTCCACACCGGGGAGCTGTTTTTT.

CDR3 in DNA: TGTGCCAGCAGCCCGGGACAGCCTAGCTCCTACGAGCAGTACTTC. Encoded protein: CASSPGQPSSYEQYF. J is TRBJ2-7 and V is TRBV7-2; TRBD1 matches 7 bases. J was trimmed by 0 bases and V by 5 bases; bases with no gene match: 7. CDR3 length equals 15 residues. The germline V gene encodes CDR1 SGHTA and CDR2 FQGNSA.

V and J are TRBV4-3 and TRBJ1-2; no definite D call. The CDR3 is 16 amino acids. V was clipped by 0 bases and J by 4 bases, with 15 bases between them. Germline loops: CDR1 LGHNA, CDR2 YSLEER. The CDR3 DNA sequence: TGCGCCAGCAGCCAAGATCTAAGCCAACTATTCTATGGCTACACCTTC. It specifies CASSQDLSQLFYGYTF.

This CDR3 reads CASSLDLATNEKLFF. As DNA, the CDR3 is TGTGCCAGCAGCTTAGACCTAGCAACTAATGAAAAACTGTTTTTT. The chain recombines TRBV7-9 with TRBJ1-4, with unresolved D. CDR3 length: 15 amino acids. V dropped 1 base and J dropped 0 bases, with 6 bases sitting between them. Germline lookup yields CDR1 SEHNR and CDR2 FQNEAQ (reference sequence).

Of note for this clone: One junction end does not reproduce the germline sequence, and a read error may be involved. The CDR3 here is CASSYSGQGGTGELLF. Written as DNA, the CDR3 is TGTGCCAGCAGTTACTCGGGACAGGGAGGGACCGGGGAGCTGTTGTTT. The V and J genes are TRBV6-6 and TRBJ2-2, with TRBD1 identical over 9 bases. This CDR3 comprises 16 residues. Germline V lookup: CDR1 MNHNY, CDR2 SVGAGI (reference sequence).

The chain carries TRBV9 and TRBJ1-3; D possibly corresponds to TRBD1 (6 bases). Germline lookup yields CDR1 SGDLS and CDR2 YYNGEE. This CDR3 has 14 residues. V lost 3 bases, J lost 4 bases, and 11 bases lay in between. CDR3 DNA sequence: TGTGCCAGCAGCGGAGGGGGGGACGGAAACACCATATATTTT. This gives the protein CASSGGGDGNTIYF.

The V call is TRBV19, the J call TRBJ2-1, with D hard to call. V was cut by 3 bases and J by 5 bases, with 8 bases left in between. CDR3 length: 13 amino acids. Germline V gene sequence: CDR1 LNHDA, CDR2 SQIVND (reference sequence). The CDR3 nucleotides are TGTGCCAGTAGTATGTCGCAGAACAATGAGCAGTTCTTC. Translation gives CASSMSQNNEQFF.

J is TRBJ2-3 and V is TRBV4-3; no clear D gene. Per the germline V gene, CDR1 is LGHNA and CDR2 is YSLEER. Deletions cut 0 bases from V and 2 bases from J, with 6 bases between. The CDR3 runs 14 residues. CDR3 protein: CASSQERLTDTQYF. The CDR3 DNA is TGCGCCAGCAGCCAAGAGAGACTCACAGATACGCAGTATTTT.

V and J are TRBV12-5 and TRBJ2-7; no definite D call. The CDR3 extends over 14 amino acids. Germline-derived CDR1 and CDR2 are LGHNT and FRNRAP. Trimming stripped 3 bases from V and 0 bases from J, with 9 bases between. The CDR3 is CASGFEWSSYEQYF. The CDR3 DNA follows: TGTGCTAGTGGTTTCGAGTGGAGCTCCTACGAGCAGTACTTC. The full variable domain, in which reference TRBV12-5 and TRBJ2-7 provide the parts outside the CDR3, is DARVTQTPRHKVTEMGQEVTMRCQPILGHNTVFWYRQTMMQGLELLAYFRNRAPLDDSGMPKDRFSAEMPDATLATLKIQPSEPRDSAVYFCASGFEWSSYEQYFGPGTRLTVT.

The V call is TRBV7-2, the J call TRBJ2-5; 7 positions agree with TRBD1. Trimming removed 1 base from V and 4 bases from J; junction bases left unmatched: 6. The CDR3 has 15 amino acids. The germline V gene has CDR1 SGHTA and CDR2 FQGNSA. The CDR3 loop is CASSLGDRDVETQYF. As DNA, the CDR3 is TGTGCCAGCAGCTTAGGTGACAGGGATGTAGAGACCCAGTACTTC.

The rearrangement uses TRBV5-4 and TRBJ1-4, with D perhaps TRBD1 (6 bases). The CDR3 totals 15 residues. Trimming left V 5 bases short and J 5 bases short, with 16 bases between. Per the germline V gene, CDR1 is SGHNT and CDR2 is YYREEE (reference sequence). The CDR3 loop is CASSSSGQPNEKLFF. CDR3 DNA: TGTGCCAGCAGTTCATCAGGACAGCCGAATGAAAAACTGTTTTTT.

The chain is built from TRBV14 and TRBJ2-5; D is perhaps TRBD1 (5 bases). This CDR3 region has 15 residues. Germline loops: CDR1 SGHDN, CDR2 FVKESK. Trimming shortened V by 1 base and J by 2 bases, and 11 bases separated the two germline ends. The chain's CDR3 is CASSQGWTLQETQYF. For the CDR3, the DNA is TGTGCCAGCAGCCAAGGGTGGACACTTCAAGAGACCCAGTACTTC.

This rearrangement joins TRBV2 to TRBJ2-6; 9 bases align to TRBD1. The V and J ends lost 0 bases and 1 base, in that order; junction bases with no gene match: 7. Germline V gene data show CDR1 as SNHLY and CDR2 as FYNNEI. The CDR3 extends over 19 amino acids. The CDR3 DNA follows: TGTGCCAGCAGTGAAGCACACGGGACAGGGTATTCTGGGGCCAACGTCCTGACTTTC. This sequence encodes CASSEAHGTGYSGANVLTF.

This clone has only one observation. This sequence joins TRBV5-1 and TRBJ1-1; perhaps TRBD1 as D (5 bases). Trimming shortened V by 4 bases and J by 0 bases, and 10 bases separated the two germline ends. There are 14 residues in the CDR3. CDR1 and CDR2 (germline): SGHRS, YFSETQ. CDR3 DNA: TGCGCCAGCAGCCCGGGACTGATGAACACTGAAGCTTTCTTT. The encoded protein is CASSPGLMNTEAFF.

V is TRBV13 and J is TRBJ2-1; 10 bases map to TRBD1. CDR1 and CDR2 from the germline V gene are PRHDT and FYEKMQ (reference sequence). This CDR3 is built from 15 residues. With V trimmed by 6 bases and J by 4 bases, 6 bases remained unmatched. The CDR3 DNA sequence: TGTGCCAGCAGTTCTCTGGGACAGGGGTACAATGAGCAGTTCTTC. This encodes CASSSLGQGYNEQFF.